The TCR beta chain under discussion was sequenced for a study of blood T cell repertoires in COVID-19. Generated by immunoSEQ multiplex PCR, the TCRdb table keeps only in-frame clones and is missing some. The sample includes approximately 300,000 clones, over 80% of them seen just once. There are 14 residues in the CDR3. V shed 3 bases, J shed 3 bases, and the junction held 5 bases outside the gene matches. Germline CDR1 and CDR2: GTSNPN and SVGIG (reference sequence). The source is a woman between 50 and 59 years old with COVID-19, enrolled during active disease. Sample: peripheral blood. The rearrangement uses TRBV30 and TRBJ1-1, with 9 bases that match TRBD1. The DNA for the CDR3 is TGTGCCTGGAGCGGGACAGGGTGGTACACTGAAGCTTTCTTT. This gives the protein CAWSGTGWYTEAFF.